This TCR beta chain was profiled in a study of cytomegalovirus exposure and HLA in healthy donors. In the PCR, 60 Vbeta and 13 Jbeta primers were used. Study processing details: Later reanalysis found around 74 million unique TCR beta chains, some 10 million of them shared. Here immunoSEQ multiplex PCR was the method, and the copy in TCRdb shows in-frame clones only, minus some. Clone size and the V and J calls come from that table; the DNA yielded D and trimming. The sample lists approximately 130,000 clones, 70% to 85% occurring once. Findings of the study overall: A later analysis revealed that TCR association rates differed between HLA loci, peaking at DRB1 and bottoming out at HLA-C. Across donors, sequencing depth was assumed by presence/absence analyses to be roughly uniform. Specificity of a few CMV-associated chains for CMV antigens was verified in vitro.

The CDR3 length is 13 residues. Germline CDR1 and CDR2: LNHDA and SQIVND (reference sequence). Trimming left V 2 bases short and J 4 bases short, with 7 bases between. In regard to this clone: The antigen remains unidentified.

Sequencing input: PBMCs. J is TRBJ2-3 and V is TRBV19; tentatively, D is TRBD2 (5 bases). The TCR comes from a boy aged 5-17 years in good health and CMV-seronegative. The CDR3 sequence: CASSITEADTQYF. The CDR3 DNA sequence: TGTGCCAGTAGTATAACGGAGGCAGATACGCAGTATTTT.